Listed here are 21 T cell receptor beta chains from one sample, sequenced in a study of blood T cell repertoires in COVID-19. The table came from immunoSEQ multiplex PCR; TCRdb's copy has only in-frame clones and leaves some out. The sample has some 200,000 clones; about 89% are singletons. The sample comprised PBMCs or T cells enriched from blood (not recorded which). These receptors were collected from a woman in her late teens or twenties who had recovered from COVID-19.

V is TRBV2 and J is TRBJ1-3; D remains ambiguous. Germline values: CDR1 SNHLY, CDR2 FYNNEI. V lost 3 bases to trimming and J lost 0 bases, with 15 bases between them. This CDR3 contains 17 residues. The CDR3, as DNA: TGTGCCAGCAGTGACCCCCGCGACACAACCTCTGGAAACACCATATATTTT. Translated: CASSDPRDTTSGNTIYF. The full variable domain, in which reference TRBV2 and TRBJ1-3 provide the parts outside the CDR3, is EPEVTQTPSHQVTQMGQEVILRCVPISNHLYFYWYRQILGQKVEFLVSFYNNEISEKSEIFDDQFSVERPDGSNFTLKIRSTKLEDSAMYFCASSDPRDTTSGNTIYFGEGSWLTVV.

The V gene is TRBV7-9, the J gene TRBJ1-1; D uncertain. V lost 1 base and J lost 3, with 12 bases in between. Germline-derived CDR1 and CDR2 are SEHNR and FQNEAQ (reference sequence). The CDR3 runs to 15 residues. In DNA form, the CDR3 reads TGTGCCAGCAGCTTAGTCGGGTCTGGCGACACTGAAGCTTTCTTT. Amino acid sequence: CASSLVGSGDTEAFF.

This clone was recorded only once. The chain uses TRBV28 and TRBJ2-3; TRBD1 matches at 8 bases. This CDR3 spans 14 amino acids. The germline V gene encodes CDR1 MDHEN and CDR2 SYDVKM. V shed 6 bases and J 1 base; nucleotides not matched to a gene: 3. CDR3 DNA: TGTGCCAGCAGGGAGGGACAGGGCACAGATACGCAGTATTTT. It encodes CASREGQGTDTQYF.

The chain joins TRBV3-1 (or the pseudogene TRBV3-2) to TRBJ2-3; D not resolved. Germline-derived CDR1 and CDR2 are LGHDT and YNNKEL (reference sequence). Trimming shortened V by 4 bases and J by 2 bases, and 7 bases separated the two germline ends. There are 13 residues in the CDR3. CDR3 amino acids: CASSPSFTDTQYF. In nucleotides, the CDR3 is TGTGCCAGCAGCCCCTCTTTCACAGATACGCAGTATTTT.

A few counts support this clone. CDR3: CASSLIRDTEAFF. The CDR3 DNA follows: TGTGCCAGCAGTTTAATCAGGGACACTGAAGCTTTCTTT. V and J are TRBV28 and TRBJ1-1, with TRBD1 as a possible D gene (5 bases). Trimming took off 2 bases at V and 3 bases at J, with 7 bases between the two ends. Germline CDR1 and CDR2: MDHEN and SYDVKM. The CDR3 sequence is 13 residues long.

The CDR3 reads CASSPRYEKLFF. In DNA, the CDR3 is TGTGCCAGCAGCCCTAGATATGAAAAACTGTTTTTT. V is TRBV12-3 or TRBV12-4 and J is TRBJ1-4; no definite D call. The CDR3 spans 12 residues. V gave up 6 bases and J gave up 6 bases, with 8 bases separating them.

This clone was detected once. The chain uses TRBV28 and TRBJ2-1; D is possibly TRBD2 (5 bases). Looked up from germline, CDR1 is MDHEN and CDR2 is SYDVKM. CDR3 length equals 13 residues. The germline V and J ends were trimmed by 3 bases and 11 bases, with 14 bases remaining between them. The CDR3 region has the DNA TGTGCCAGCAGTTTCCCCCCAGAGGGTAAGCAGTTCTTC. It encodes CASSFPPEGKQFF.

The J gene is TRBJ1-2, the V gene TRBV5-1; 8 positions agree with TRBD1. The CDR3 contains 15 residues. Losses at the gene ends were 4 bases for V and 3 bases for J; bases not matched to a gene: 8. Germline V lookup: CDR1 SGHRS, CDR2 YFSETQ. As DNA, the CDR3 is TGCGCCAGCAGCGAGGACAGGGAGTGGGACTATGGCTACACCTTC. Amino acid sequence: CASSEDREWDYGYTF.

The V call is TRBV24-1, the J call TRBJ1-4, with 7 bases fitting TRBD1. V was pared by 1 base and J by 13 bases, with 2 bases of the junction left unmatched. Germline lookup yields CDR1 KGHDR and CDR2 SFDVKD. This CDR3 is built from 12 residues. CDR3 region: CATSDLQGRLFF. The DNA of the CDR3 is TGTGCCACCAGTGATTTACAGGGGCGACTGTTTTTT.

The V and J genes are TRBV19 and TRBJ2-1; D perhaps matches TRBD2 (5 bases). V shed 3 bases and J shed 5 bases, with 17 bases lying between them. Germline lookup yields CDR1 LNHDA and CDR2 SQIVND (reference sequence). This CDR3 contains 16 residues. CDR3 protein: CASSMGAVIGNNEQFF. DNA for the CDR3: TGTGCCAGTAGTATGGGAGCGGTGATAGGGAACAATGAGCAGTTCTTC.

A single count supports this clone. The chain is built from TRBV7-9 and TRBJ1-2; 7 nucleotides align to TRBD1. CDR3 length: 13 amino acids. Germline CDR1 and CDR2: SEHNR and FQNEAQ (reference sequence). V gave up 5 bases and J gave up 2 bases; unmatched junction bases: 2. The CDR3 reads CASSTQGNYGYTF. The CDR3 DNA follows: TGTGCCAGCAGCACACAGGGGAACTATGGCTACACCTTC.

The J gene is TRBJ2-1, the V gene TRBV19; possibly TRBD2 for D (5 bases). Trimming stripped 3 bases from V and 7 bases from J, with 13 bases between. Germline CDR1 reads LNHDA; CDR2 reads SQIVND (reference sequence). CDR3 length equals 14 residues. CDR3 DNA sequence: TGTGCCAGTAGTATTGGCGCCAGGACTAATGAGCAGTTCTTC. It codes for CASSIGARTNEQFF. Supplemented by reference TRBV19 and TRBJ2-1, the full variable domain reads DGGITQSPKYLFRKEGQNVTLSCEQNLNHDAMYWYRQDPGQGLRLIYYSQIVNDFQKGDIAEGYSVSREKKESFPLTVTSAQKNPTAFYLCASSIGARTNEQFFGPGTRLTVL.

The chain recombines TRBV27 with TRBJ2-7, with TRBD1 matching 8 bases. This CDR3 has 13 amino acids. V shed 3 bases, J shed 2 bases, and the junction held 0 bases outside the gene matches. The germline CDR1 and CDR2 sequences are MNHEY and SMNVEV (reference sequence). The CDR3 DNA follows: TGTGCCAGCAGTTTGACAGGGGCCTACGAGCAGTACTTC. Protein product: CASSLTGAYEQYF.

CDR3 in amino acids: CANQGAGGRVTEAFF. DNA of the CDR3: TGTGCCAACCAGGGGGCAGGGGGAAGGGTAACTGAAGCTTTCTTT. The genes are TRBV6-4 and TRBJ1-1; TRBD1 aligns across 8 bases. Germline lookup yields CDR1 MRHNA and CDR2 SNTAGT. The CDR3 totals 15 residues. The J segment lost 5 bases and the V segment lost 10 bases, leaving 15 bases of the junction unmatched.

This chain uses TRBV6-4 with TRBJ2-1, with 8 bases aligning to TRBD2. Germline CDR1 MRHNA, CDR2 SNTAGT. The ends lost 10 bases at V and 8 bases at J; junction bases unmatched: 10. This CDR3 region has 13 residues. In nucleotides, the CDR3 is TGTGCCACAAGGGGGACTAGGGGGGATGAGCAGTTCTTC. The encoded protein is CATRGTRGDEQFF.

This chain connects TRBV6-5 to TRBJ1-2, with 7 bases fitting TRBD1. The CDR3 runs to 13 residues. In germline, CDR1 is MNHEY, CDR2 SVGAGI. Trimming cost V 9 bases and J 6 bases; bases outside gene matches: 10. CDR3 coding DNA: TGTGCCAGTCTACTGACAGGGAACGATGGCTACACCTTC. Amino acid sequence: CASLLTGNDGYTF.

The chain is built from TRBV4-1 and TRBJ2-1; 8 positions agree with TRBD2. The CDR3 sequence is 17 residues long. Losses at the gene ends were 1 base for V and 9 bases for J; bases not matched to a gene: 14. Germline-derived CDR1 and CDR2 are MGHRA and YSYEKL. CDR3: CASSQVRERGGLFEQFF. The CDR3 DNA is TGCGCCAGCAGCCAAGTGAGGGAACGGGGGGGCCTTTTTGAGCAGTTCTTC.

V is TRBV2 and J is TRBJ1-2, with a tentative D call TRBD1 (6 bases). The CDR3 is made up of 16 amino acids. V lost 3 bases, J lost 4 bases, and 18 bases lay in between. The germline CDR1 and CDR2 sequences are SNHLY and FYNNEI. The CDR3 DNA reads as TGTGCCAGCAGTGAGGGGAGACAGGCCGCTCCCTATGGCTACACCTTC. It is translated as CASSEGRQAAPYGYTF.

V is TRBV5-6 and J is TRBJ1-1, with D uncertain. The length of the CDR3 is 13 residues. With 2 bases removed from V and 0 bases from J, the gap between germline ends came to 5 bases. Germline values: CDR1 SGHDT, CDR2 YYEEEE. The CDR3 bases are TGTGCCAGCAGCTTAAATATGAACACTGAAGCTTTCTTT. Translating it yields CASSLNMNTEAFF.

The genes are TRBV10-1 and TRBJ1-2, with D uncertain. Trimming removed 3 bases at V and 5 bases at J, with 7 bases between. There are 12 residues in the CDR3. The germline CDR1 and CDR2 sequences are WNHNN and SYGVQD (reference sequence). The CDR3 DNA reads as TGCGCCAGCAGTGACAGCGCTTATGGCTACACCTTC. Its protein is CASSDSAYGYTF.

The chain carries TRBV24-1 and TRBJ2-1, with 7 bases that match TRBD1. J was trimmed by 0 bases and V by 4 bases; bases with no gene match: 5. The CDR3 is made up of 16 amino acids. In germline, CDR1 is KGHDR, CDR2 SFDVKD. CDR3 sequence reads: CATSEVTGSSYNEQFF. In DNA form, the CDR3 reads TGTGCCACCAGTGAGGTGACAGGGAGCTCCTACAATGAGCAGTTCTTC.